Listed below are T cell receptor beta chains from one sample, sequenced in a study of cytomegalovirus exposure and HLA in healthy donors. The data were produced by immunoSEQ multiplex PCR, yet TCRdb's version contains in-frame clones alone and is incomplete. The table includes approximately 280,000 clones, around nine tenths detected once. Sequencing was carried out using PBMCs. Receptor source: a woman aged 18-29 years in good health and CMV-seronegative. The conserved cysteine and the conserved F or W are not part of the CDR3 here. Each record gives: V gene, CDR3 protein.

TRBV7-9 ASSLGTANTEAF
TRBV9 ASSRETSSDTQY
TRBV7-9 ASSRLAGGSTDTQY
TRBV5-4 ASSFGTSGSVGQY
TRBV2 ASSERTGGGQTQY
TRBV10-1 ASSTGAGDEQY
TRBV9 ASTGGTSGYNEQF
TRBV9 ASSSGLYHNEQF
TRBV11-1 ASSSVRMSEAF
TRBV19 ASSAGRSYEQY
TRBV10-3 AISSTNSYNEQF
TRBV4-3 ASSRTGGLTGELF
TRBV19 ASKTPGSYSGNTIY
TRBV28 ASSLGGLGNTEAF
TRBV4-1 ASSQAGGYT
TRBV5-6 ASSDTLAGGTDTQY
TRBV28 ASAGLAGLPSSRDTQY
TRBV5-1 ASKISTEQY
TRBV28 ASSFPGGPRISYEQY
TRBV7-3 ASSPSRLAAYNEQF
TRBV5-4 ASSPPLAGSSYNEQF
TRBV2 ASPDSTEAF
TRBV28 ASRGVADEQF